The 7 T cell receptor beta chains below all came from one sample that was sequenced in a study of blood T cells in healthy people across ages. Combining a sample-barcoded 5' primer with a J-beta primer mix, a second PCR ran for roughly 7 to 12 cycles. TCRdb re-analysed the 5' RACE reads in MiXCR, keeping a single row per CDR3 protein. The sample yields approximately 1,000,000 distinct CDR3 sequences, roughly two fifths seen once. The specimen sequenced was blood. The receptors were gathered from a man between 18 and 35 years old in good health.

The chain is built from TRBV28 and TRBJ1-1; maybe TRBD1 (6 bases). Trimming left V 1 base short and J 5 bases short, with 14 bases between. Germline CDR1 and CDR2: MDHEN and SYDVKM. The CDR3 runs to 15 residues. CDR3 bases: TGTGCCAGCAGTTTATTCGGCAGGGGAGGTACTGAAGCTTTCTTT. Its translation: CASSLFGRGGTEAFF.

This clonotype was seen many times. This chain joins TRBV7-8 and TRBJ2-5; D is unresolved. Between the trimmed V and J ends, which lost 1 base and 1 base, there was a span of 7 bases. CDR1 and CDR2 (germline): SGHVS, FQNEAQ. This CDR3 has 14 amino acids. The CDR3 spells CASSLVGPQETQYF. CDR3 sequence (DNA): TGTGCCAGCAGCTTAGTAGGGCCCCAAGAGACCCAGTACTTC.

This clonotype was counted only a few times. The chain links TRBV21-1 to TRBJ1-2; TRBD1, the table's D call, lacks a check against the DNA. TRBV21-1 is a recognized pseudogene. The CDR3 spans 18 residues. CDR3 DNA sequence: TGTGCCAGCAGCAAAGTGTTACCGGGACAGGTCTATAACTATGGCTACACCTTC. Protein sequence: CASSKVLPGQVYNYGYTF.

In regard to this clonotype: The junction shows a germline mismatch at one end, possibly a read error. This sequence joins TRBV29-1 and TRBJ2-1; no clear D gene. This CDR3 region has 11 residues. Germline lookup yields CDR1 SQVTM and CDR2 ANQGSEA. The CDR3 bases are TGCGGCGTTGGACGGTCAAATGAGCAGTTCTTC. Translated: CGVGRSNEQFF.

This clonotype was seen a few times. Written as DNA, the CDR3 is TGTGCCAGCAGTGAAGGGCACAGCTCCTACAATGAGCAGTTCTTC. The encoded protein is CASSEGHSSYNEQFF. The chain combines TRBV2 with TRBJ2-1; D uncertain. Between the trimmed V and J ends, which lost 1 base and 0 bases, there was a span of 7 bases. The germline gives CDR1 SNHLY, CDR2 FYNNEI. The CDR3 runs to 15 residues.

This clonotype was picked up many times. The chain couples TRBV6-5 to TRBJ1-2; 8 nucleotides align to TRBD1. V trimming: 0 bases; J trimming: 5 bases; junction bases outside the gene matches: 5. This CDR3 comprises 15 residues. Per germline, CDR1 MNHEY and CDR2 SVGAGI. The CDR3 is CASSYSKGQGYGYTF. Here the CDR3 DNA reads TGTGCCAGCAGTTACTCGAAAGGACAGGGATATGGCTACACCTTC.

A few counts support this clonotype. The chain combines TRBV20-1 with TRBJ2-7, with D unresolved. V was cut by 1 base and J by 7 bases, with 8 bases left in between. The CDR3 runs 11 residues. Germline V gene data show CDR1 as DFQATT and CDR2 as SNEGSKA (reference sequence). As DNA, the CDR3 is TGCAGTGCTAGAGGATCGGAGGAGCAGTACTTC. Its translation: CSARGSEEQYF.